Following are 14 T cell receptor beta chains from one sample sequenced in a study of spatial heterogeneity in lung cancer. Study results and caveats: How many expanded intratumoral alpha and beta TCRs were present tracked the tumor mutation count, which was a count of nonsynonymous mutations.

Each CDR3 protein gets one entry after TCRdb re-called the 5' RACE reads with MiXCR. The sample holds around 15,000 distinct CDR3 sequences, 7.3% seen once. These receptors have no known antigen. Indicated time point: sample taken at primary tumor resection. The sample in question was lung tumor tissue, obtained at surgery. Receptors were obtained from a male donor with early-stage non-small cell lung cancer.

This clonotype showed up many times. The gene calls are TRBV7-9 and TRBJ2-2; D tentatively reads TRBD1 or TRBD2 (6 bases each). The CDR3 covers 15 residues. Trimming removed 2 bases at V and 3 bases at J, with 10 bases between. Germline V gene lookup returns CDR1 SEHNR and CDR2 FQNEAQ (reference sequence). The DNA of the CDR3 is TGTGCCAGCAGCTTATGGGGGGCGGACACCGGGGAGCTGTTTTTT. Translation: CASSLWGADTGELFF.

The chain employs TRBV6-5 and TRBJ1-6, with 7 bases that match TRBD1. The CDR3 is made up of 15 amino acids. The germline V gene encodes CDR1 MNHEY and CDR2 SVGAGI. J was trimmed by 6 bases and V by 0 bases; bases with no gene match: 2. CDR3: CASSYSGDSNSPLHF. Here the CDR3 DNA reads TGTGCCAGCAGTTACTCCGGGGACAGTAATTCACCCCTCCACTTT.

By share, this clonotype counts as medium-sized. J is TRBJ2-7 and V is TRBV20-1; D may be TRBD1 or TRBD2 (6 bases each). Trimming took 0 bases from V and 4 from J, leaving 16 bases between them. CDR3 length equals 15 residues. Germline V gene sequence: CDR1 DFQATT, CDR2 SNEGSKA (reference sequence). CDR3 sequence reads: CSARDYGGSLYEQYF. In DNA, the CDR3 is TGCAGTGCTAGAGATTACGGGGGCTCTTTGTACGAGCAGTACTTC.

The chain has TRBV20-1 and TRBJ2-5; D is unresolved. The V end lost 6 bases, the J end lost 1 base, and 9 bases lay between the germline ends. Germline V lookup: CDR1 DFQATT, CDR2 SNEGSKA (reference sequence). CDR3 length: 12 amino acids. The CDR3 nucleotides read TGCAGTGCGCGACCAGGCCAAGAGACCCAGTACTTC. Protein: CSARPGQETQYF.

This clonotype has a count of ten or more. The genes are TRBV6-5 and TRBJ2-1, with D uncertain. In germline, CDR1 is MNHEY, CDR2 SVGAGI. CDR3 length equals 10 residues. Deletions cut 7 bases from V and 15 bases from J, with 13 bases between. CDR3 protein: CASNTPDPFF. The DNA for the CDR3 is TGTGCCAGCAACACACCCGACCCGTTCTTC.

This clonotype appeared many times. The rearrangement uses TRBV4-1 and TRBJ1-2, with 8 bases aligning to TRBD1. The V gene end was trimmed by 1 base and the J gene end by 4 bases; junction bases not matched to a gene: 17. The CDR3 contains 19 residues. Germline V gives CDR1 MGHRA, CDR2 YSYEKL. CDR3 amino acids: CASSQGGDRRHTWGYGYTF. The CDR3, as DNA: TGCGCCAGCAGCCAAGGGGGGGACAGGCGGCATACTTGGGGCTATGGCTACACCTTC.

This clonotype was counted a few times. The chain is built from TRBV5-1 and TRBJ2-3; 10 nucleotides line up with TRBD2. The CDR3 length is 20 residues. Germline values: CDR1 SGHRS, CDR2 YFSETQ. J gave up 4 bases and V 1 base, and 18 bases lay outside the gene matches. CDR3 sequence (DNA): TGCGCCAGCAGCTTGTTCGCCCCTCGAGGCCTAGCGGGAGATCCAGATACGCAGTATTTT. This encodes CASSLFAPRGLAGDPDTQYF.

This clonotype was counted between two and nine times. CDR3 bases: TGTGCCAGCAGTTCTCCGGGGGAGGGAGAAGAGACCCAGTACTTC. Translating gives CASSSPGEGEETQYF. This chain joins TRBV28 and TRBJ2-5; 7 nucleotides agree with TRBD2. Germline values: CDR1 MDHEN, CDR2 SYDVKM. CDR3 length equals 15 residues. With 4 bases clipped from V and 3 bases from J, the junction kept 8 bases outside the gene matches. Looking up the rest from reference TRBV28 and TRBJ2-5 gives the full variable domain: DVKVTQSSRYLVKRTGEKVFLECVQDMDHENMFWYRQDPGLGLRLIYFSYDVKMKEKGDIPEGYSVSREKKERFSLILESASTNQTSMYLCASSSPGEGEETQYFGPGTRLLVL.

This clonotype was seen at least ten times. The J gene is TRBJ2-2, the V gene TRBV27; no clear D. This CDR3 contains 19 residues. V was shortened by 1 base and J by 0 bases, with 18 bases between the two germline ends. The V gene's germline CDR1 is MNHEY and CDR2 SMNVEV (reference sequence). This chain's CDR3 is CASSLFAPSRWTNTGELFF. Here the CDR3 DNA reads TGTGCCAGCAGTTTATTTGCCCCCAGCCGCTGGACGAACACCGGGGAGCTGTTTTTT.

The V call is TRBV5-5, the J call TRBJ2-5; a possible D gene is TRBD1 (5 bases). The CDR3 covers 12 residues. V lost 3 bases to trimming and J lost 4 bases, with 7 bases between them. Per germline, CDR1 SGHKS and CDR2 YYEKEE (reference sequence). The CDR3 sequence is CASSYQGETQYF. CDR3 in DNA: TGTGCCAGCAGCTATCAGGGAGAGACCCAGTACTTC.

J is TRBJ2-3 and V is TRBV30; weak D call: TRBD2 (5 bases). Germline V gives CDR1 GTSNPN, CDR2 SVGIG (reference sequence). This CDR3 has 15 amino acids. Trimming removed 2 bases at V and 0 bases at J, with 12 bases between. In DNA, the CDR3 is TGTGCCTGGAGTTTGGAGGCAACTAGCACAGATACGCAGTATTTT. Translation: CAWSLEATSTDTQYF.

This clonotype was observed a few times. The CDR3 nucleotides read TGTGCCAGCAGTGGCAACCTGAACACTGAAGCTTTCTTT. The encoded protein is CASSGNLNTEAFF. This chain joins TRBV9 and TRBJ1-1; D is unclear. The CDR3 length is 13 residues. CDR1 is SGDLS and CDR2 is YYNGEE in the germline V gene. V shed 5 bases and J shed 0 bases, with 8 bases lying between them.

This clonotype is medium-sized in the sample. The rearrangement uses TRBV20-1 and TRBJ2-7, with D possibly TRBD2 on 5 matching bases. Trimming left V 4 bases short and J 1 base short, with 23 bases between. The CDR3 length is 17 residues. The germline V gene encodes CDR1 DFQATT and CDR2 SNEGSKA (reference sequence). The CDR3 DNA is TGCAGTGCTATGCCAATGGACTTAGCAGGTTGTTCCTACGAGCAGTACGTC. Translated, it gives CSAMPMDLAGCSYEQYV.

The CDR3 protein is CASSLVLAKNIQYF. CDR3 DNA sequence: TGTGCCAGCAGCTTGGTCCTAGCCAAAAACATTCAGTACTTC. V is TRBV5-8 and J is TRBJ2-4, with D unclear. CDR3 length equals 14 residues. CDR1 is SGHTS, CDR2 YDEGEE, per germline. Trimming pared 0 bases from V and 0 bases from J, leaving 4 bases between.